These 22 T cell receptor beta chains came from one sample sequenced in a study of shared clonotypes between healthy human individuals. In the naive CD8 group, cells lacked CD45RO and were positively selected for CCR7, so terminally differentiated effector memory CD45RA+ cells were left out. Clones were read by immunoSEQ multiplex PCR, and TCRdb kept only the in-frame ones, dropping some. The table shows hundreds of thousands of clones, with roughly 98% occurring only once. The sample comprised naive CD8+ T cells sorted from blood. The receptors were sampled from a man younger than 45 in good health.

This chain joins TRBV28 and TRBJ2-2, with TRBD1 identical over 10 bases. The germline V gene encodes CDR1 MDHEN and CDR2 SYDVKM. The CDR3 totals 14 residues. The junction had 2 bases not matched to a gene; V was cut back by 4 bases and J by 6 bases. CDR3 nucleotide sequence: TGTGCCAGCAGTTCCGGACAGGGGGCCGGGGAGCTGTTTTTT. Its protein is CASSSGQGAGELFF.

The V gene is TRBV7-9, the J gene TRBJ1-5; weak D call: TRBD1 (5 bases). Between the trimmed V and J ends, which lost 0 bases and 2 bases, there was a span of 5 bases. This CDR3 spans 14 amino acids. In germline, CDR1 is SEHNR, CDR2 FQNEAQ (reference sequence). The CDR3 bases are TGTGCCAGCAGCTTAGCCAGGGGCAATCAGCCCCAGCATTTT. It specifies CASSLARGNQPQHF.

This chain connects TRBV27 to TRBJ2-3; D unclear. The CDR3 runs to 15 residues. V lost 4 bases and J 1 base, leaving 12 bases between the germline ends. The germline V gene has CDR1 MNHEY and CDR2 SMNVEV (reference sequence). In nucleotides, the CDR3 is TGTGCCAGCAGTTCACTCGGAACAGGCACAGATACGCAGTATTTT. Its protein product is CASSSLGTGTDTQYF.

With regard to this clone: At the DNA level, this CDR3 is encoded by other sequences in the same sample as well. The rearrangement joins TRBV29-1 to TRBJ2-1; D uncertain. CDR3 length: 12 residues. V was cut by 3 bases and J by 9 bases, with 12 bases left in between. Per germline, CDR1 SQVTM and CDR2 ANQGSEA. The DNA of the CDR3 is TGCAGCGTTGAGCGGCTAGGTGGTGAGCAGTTCTTC. Protein sequence: CSVERLGGEQFF.

Points on this clone: Other DNA sequences from this sample encode an identical CDR3 as well. This CDR3 is CASSLVETQYF. The CDR3 DNA sequence: TGTGCCAGCAGCTTAGTAGAGACCCAGTACTTC. The rearrangement links TRBV11-2 to TRBJ2-5, with D hard to call. The V end lost 1 base, the J end lost 4 bases, and 1 base lay between the germline ends. CDR3 size: 11 residues. Germline-derived CDR1 and CDR2 are SGHAT and FQNNGV. Based on the CDR3 plus reference TRBV11-2 and TRBJ2-5, the full variable domain is EAGVAQSPRYKIIEKRQSVAFWCNPISGHATLYWYQQILGQGPKLLIQFQNNGVVDDSQLPKDRFSAERLKGVDSTLKIQPAKLEDSAVYLCASSLVETQYFGPGTRLLVL.

The chain combines TRBV19 with TRBJ2-1; 9 bases align to TRBD1. CDR3 length: 14 amino acids. CDR1 and CDR2 from the germline V gene are LNHDA and SQIVND (reference sequence). V lost 3 bases to trimming and J lost 5 bases; unmatched junction nucleotides: 2. The CDR3 nucleotides read TGTGCCAGTAGTATCGGACAGGGGAACAATGAGCAGTTCTTC. Protein product: CASSIGQGNNEQFF.

This clone was detected only once. This chain uses TRBV30 with TRBJ2-3, with D maybe TRBD2 (6 bases). Germline CDR1 is GTSNPN and CDR2 is SVGIG (reference sequence). The CDR3 sequence is 15 residues long. Trimming shortened V by 0 bases and J by 0 bases, and 10 bases separated the two germline ends. The CDR3 loop reads CAWSVLARSTDTQYF. The CDR3 coding sequence is TGTGCCTGGAGTGTGCTAGCGCGAAGCACAGATACGCAGTATTTT.

The genes are TRBV11-2 and TRBJ2-2; the match to TRBD1 covers 9 bases. The V gene's germline CDR1 is SGHAT and CDR2 FQNNGV. J was trimmed by 5 bases and V by 5 bases; bases with no gene match: 9. The CDR3 runs 16 residues. CDR3 coding DNA: TGTGCCAGCAGCCCAGTGGACAGGGGAAATACCGGGGAGCTGTTTTTT. This encodes CASSPVDRGNTGELFF. Together with reference TRBV11-2 and TRBJ2-2, the CDR3 gives the full variable domain: EAGVAQSPRYKIIEKRQSVAFWCNPISGHATLYWYQQILGQGPKLLIQFQNNGVVDDSQLPKDRFSAERLKGVDSTLKIQPAKLEDSAVYLCASSPVDRGNTGELFFGEGSRLTVL.

V is TRBV28 and J is TRBJ1-2; 7 nucleotides align to TRBD1. With V trimmed by 6 bases and J by 4 bases, 14 bases remained unmatched. This CDR3 spans 16 amino acids. CDR1 is MDHEN, CDR2 SYDVKM, per germline. DNA for the CDR3: TGTGCCAGCAGCCCCACCCTGGGACAGCACCGCTATGGCTACACCTTC. Translation: CASSPTLGQHRYGYTF.

CDR3 amino acids: CASSLRSGRKDEQYF. The CDR3 DNA reads TGTGCCAGCAGCTTGAGAAGCGGGAGGAAGGACGAGCAGTACTTC. The V and J genes are TRBV5-4 and TRBJ2-7; 9 bases agree with TRBD2. This CDR3 region has 15 residues. The germline CDR1 and CDR2 sequences are SGHNT and YYREEE (reference sequence). V was clipped by 1 base and J by 5 bases; unmatched bases: 7.

V gene TRBV11-2 combines with J gene TRBJ1-2, with D perhaps matching TRBD1 (5 bases). The CDR3 is made up of 15 amino acids. V gave up 5 bases and J gave up 4 bases, with 17 bases separating them. Germline-derived CDR1 and CDR2 are SGHAT and FQNNGV. CDR3 in DNA: TGTGCCAGCAGCGTTCCTGGGACCTCTGCCTATGGCTACACCTTC. Its protein is CASSVPGTSAYGYTF.

CDR3 region: CASSIDPNRGGPYNEQFF. CDR3 coding DNA: TGTGCCAGTAGTATAGATCCTAACAGGGGAGGACCCTACAATGAGCAGTTCTTC. The chain joins TRBV19 to TRBJ2-1; weak D call: TRBD1 (7 bases). CDR1 and CDR2 from the germline V gene are LNHDA and SQIVND (reference sequence). V was shortened by 0 bases and J by 2 bases, with 17 bases between the two germline ends. The CDR3 is 18 residues long.

This clone was observed once. The chain carries TRBV19 and TRBJ2-3; the match to TRBD1 covers 7 bases. Germline V gene lookup returns CDR1 LNHDA and CDR2 SQIVND (reference sequence). V lost 3 bases, J lost 1 base, and 7 bases stayed unmatched. The CDR3 runs 16 residues. The CDR3 sequence: CASSIAWTGGTDTQYF. The CDR3 nucleotides are TGTGCCAGTAGTATCGCCTGGACAGGTGGCACAGATACGCAGTATTTT.

About this clone itself: Within the sample, other DNA sequences also encode this same CDR3. This chain joins TRBV27 and TRBJ2-1; 10 nucleotides line up with TRBD2. V lost 5 bases and J lost 4; bases outside the gene matches: 5. The length of the CDR3 is 15 residues. Germline V gives CDR1 MNHEY, CDR2 SMNVEV (reference sequence). For the CDR3, the DNA is TGTGCCAGCAGTCTGGGACTAGCGCCGTACAATGAGCAGTTCTTC. Its translation: CASSLGLAPYNEQFF.

This clone was detected only once. This sequence joins TRBV10-1 and TRBJ2-7; perhaps TRBD2 as D (6 bases). Germline CDR1 reads WNHNN; CDR2 reads SYGVQD (reference sequence). CDR3 length: 14 residues. The V and J ends lost 3 bases and 5 bases respectively, with 14 bases between them. CDR3 coding DNA: TGCGCCAGCAGTGACGGAGGGCCCTACAACGAGCAGTACTTC. Its protein is CASSDGGPYNEQYF.

The CDR3 DNA sequence: TGCAGCGTCCTCCAGCCTAACTCCTACGAGCAGTACTTC. Its translation: CSVLQPNSYEQYF. The chain carries TRBV29-1 and TRBJ2-7; unclear D gene. Germline assignment: CDR1 SQVTM and CDR2 ANQGSEA. V lost 6 bases and J 0 bases, leaving 12 bases between the germline ends. The CDR3 is 13 residues long.

The rearrangement links TRBV29-1 to TRBJ2-7; 7 bases match TRBD1. V was pared by 0 bases and J by 6 bases, with 11 bases of the junction left unmatched. The germline V gene encodes CDR1 SQVTM and CDR2 ANQGSEA. The CDR3 is made up of 15 amino acids. The CDR3 DNA reads as TGCAGCGTTGAAGATGGGGTACAGGGGACCGGCGAGCAGTACTTC. It codes for CSVEDGVQGTGEQYF.

The chain carries TRBV7-9 and TRBJ2-7, with 8 nucleotides matching TRBD1. J gave up 5 bases and V 5 bases, and 8 bases lay outside the gene matches. CDR3 length: 14 amino acids. Germline V gene sequence: CDR1 SEHNR, CDR2 FQNEAQ (reference sequence). CDR3 DNA sequence: TGTGCCAGCAGCCTACTTACAGGGGGTAACGAGCAGTACTTC. It translates to CASSLLTGGNEQYF.

V usage is TRBV30 and J usage is TRBJ2-3; TRBD2 agrees at 7 bases. Germline V CDR1 and CDR2: GTSNPN, SVGIG (reference sequence). The CDR3 contains 15 residues. J was trimmed by 2 bases and V by 1 base; bases with no gene match: 6. CDR3: CAWSDPSGYTDTQYF. CDR3 nucleotides: TGTGCCTGGAGTGACCCTAGCGGATACACAGATACGCAGTATTTT.

The rearrangement joins TRBV27 to TRBJ2-7, with 13 bases identical to TRBD2. Germline V gene lookup returns CDR1 MNHEY and CDR2 SMNVEV (reference sequence). The CDR3 contains 15 residues. V gave up 5 bases and J gave up 3 bases; unmatched junction bases: 4. CDR3 loop: CASSLGLAGVYEQYF. The CDR3 coding sequence is TGTGCCAGCAGTCTCGGACTAGCGGGAGTCTACGAGCAGTACTTC.

The rearrangement uses TRBV6-1 and TRBJ2-5; 11 bases fit TRBD2. CDR1 and CDR2 from the germline V gene are MNHNS and SASEGT. The CDR3 extends over 16 amino acids. With V trimmed by 4 bases and J by 4 bases, 8 bases remained unmatched. The CDR3 coding sequence is TGTGCCAGCAGTGCTGGTTTAGCGGGAGGGGGAGAGACCCAGTACTTC. Encoded protein: CASSAGLAGGGETQYF.

The chain couples TRBV7-6 to TRBJ2-1, with 7 bases identical to TRBD1. The V gene end was trimmed by 1 base and the J gene end by 9 bases; junction bases not matched to a gene: 9. The CDR3 loop spans 15 amino acids. Germline assignment: CDR1 SGHVS and CDR2 FNYEAQ. The CDR3 DNA reads as TGTGCCAGCAGCTTAGGTGGGACAGCCGCCACTGAGCAGTTCTTC. Translation gives CASSLGGTAATEQFF.